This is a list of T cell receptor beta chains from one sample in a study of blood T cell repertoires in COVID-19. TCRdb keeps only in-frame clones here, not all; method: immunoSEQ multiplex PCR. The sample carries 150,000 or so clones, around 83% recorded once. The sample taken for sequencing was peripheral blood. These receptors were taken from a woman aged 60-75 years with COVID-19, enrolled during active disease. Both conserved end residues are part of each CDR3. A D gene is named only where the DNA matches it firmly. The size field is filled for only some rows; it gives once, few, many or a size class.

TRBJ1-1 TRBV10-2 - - TGCGCCAGCAGTGAGTCGGGGCTCACTGAAGCTTTCTTT CASSESGLTEAFF
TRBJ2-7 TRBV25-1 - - TGTGCCAGCCAAAAGGGGGGGTCCATTGGCTACGAGCAGTACTTC CASQKGGSIGYEQYF
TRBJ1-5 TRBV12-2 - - TGTGCAAGTCGCTTAGCTAAGAGGGCAGGGCCCCAGCATTTT CASRLAKRAGPQHF
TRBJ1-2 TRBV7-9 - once TGTGCCAGCCAATCCAATAACTATGGCTACACCTTC CASQSNNYGYTF
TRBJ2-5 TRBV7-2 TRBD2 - TGTGCCAGCAGCTACCTGAAGCGGGGGGGCGGGGAGACCCAGTACTTC CASSYLKRGGGETQYF
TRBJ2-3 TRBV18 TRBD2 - TGTGCCAGCTCACATGCTAGCGGGGGCTACATTAGAACCGATACGCAGTATTTT CASSHASGGYIRTDTQYF
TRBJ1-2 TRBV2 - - TGTGCCAGCTCAAGGGGTCAAGGCTACACCTTC CASSRGQGYTF
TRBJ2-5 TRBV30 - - TGTGCCCACAGGTGGGGCGTGGAGACCCAGTACTTC CAHRWGVETQYF
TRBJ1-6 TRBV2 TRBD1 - TGTGCCAGCAGAGCCCCGGGACAGGGTTATTCACCCCTCCACTTT CASRAPGQGYSPLHF
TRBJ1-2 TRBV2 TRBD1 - TGTGCCAGCAGGATACGGGACAGGAGTTTTTTTAACTATGGCTACACCTTC CASRIRDRSFFNYGYTF
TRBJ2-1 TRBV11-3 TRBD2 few TGTGCCAGCAGCATCACTACTAGCGGGAGGGGTGAGCAGTTCTTC CASSITTSGRGEQFF
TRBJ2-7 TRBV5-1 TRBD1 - TGCGCCAGCAGCTTGGACAGGGGGCGCCTAGACTTC CASSLDRGRLDF
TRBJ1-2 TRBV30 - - TGTGCCTGGAGTGGAGTGCCTGGAGGGCTTGGCTACACCTTC CAWSGVPGGLGYTF
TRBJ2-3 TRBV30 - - TGTGCCTGGACTTCGGGGGTTTCAACAGATACGCAGTATTTT CAWTSGVSTDTQYF
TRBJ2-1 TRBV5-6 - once TGTGCCAGCACCTTGGGGCAATACAATGAGCAGTTCTTC CASTLGQYNEQFF
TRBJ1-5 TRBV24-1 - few TGTGCCACCAGTGAGCGGCTTAGCAATCAGCCCCAGCATTTT CATSERLSNQPQHF
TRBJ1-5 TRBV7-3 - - TGTGCCAGCAGCCGGGGGAGCAATCAGCCCCAGCATTTT CASSRGSNQPQHF
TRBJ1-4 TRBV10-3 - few TGTGCCATCAGTGAACGAAACGGGGAAAAACTGTTTTTT CAISERNGEKLFF
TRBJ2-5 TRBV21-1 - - TGTGCCAGCAGCAAAGATGGGACAGGGGCTTGTAGGGAGACCCAGTACTTC CASSKDGTGACRETQYF
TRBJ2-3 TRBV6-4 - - TGTGCCAGCAGTGAACAGGGTATAACAGATACGCAGTATTTT CASSEQGITDTQYF
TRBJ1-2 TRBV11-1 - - TGTGCCAGCAGCGGAGCATGGAGCTATGGCTACACCTTC CASSGAWSYGYTF
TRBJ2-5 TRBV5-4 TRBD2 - TGTGCCAGCAGCGCCGCCGGGACTAGCGGGGGGAGGGAGACCCAGTACTTC CASSAAGTSGGRETQYF
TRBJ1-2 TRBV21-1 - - TGTGCCAGCAGCGGACCAGGGGATTCGCCCCCCTATGGCTACACCTTC CASSGPGDSPPYGYTF
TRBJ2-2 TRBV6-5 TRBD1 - TGTGCCAGCAAGGGACAGGGGGCGACCGGGGAGCTGTTTTTT CASKGQGATGELFF
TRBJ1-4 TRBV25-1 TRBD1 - TGTGCCAGCAGGGGGCAGGGGGCAGAAAAACTGTTTTTT CASRGQGAEKLFF
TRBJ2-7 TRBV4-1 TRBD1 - TGCGCCAGCAGCCAAGTGTACGGGGACTTTCGGGACAGGGGCTACGAGCAGTACTTC CASSQVYGDFRDRGYEQYF
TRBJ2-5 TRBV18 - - TGTGCCAGCTCGCCGGGGGTCCAAGAGACCCAGTACTTC CASSPGVQETQYF
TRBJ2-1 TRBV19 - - TGTGCCAGTAGTATGATCGGGGACTCCTACAATGAGCAGTTCTTC CASSMIGDSYNEQFF
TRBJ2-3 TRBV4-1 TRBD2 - TGCGCCAGCAGCCAAGAGGTAGCGGGGGGACCCACAGATACGCAGTATTTT CASSQEVAGGPTDTQYF
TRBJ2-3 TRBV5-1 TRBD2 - TGCGCCAGCGCGGGGGGGCCAAGCACAGATACGCAGTATTTT CASAGGPSTDTQYF
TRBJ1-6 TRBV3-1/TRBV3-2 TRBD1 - TGTGCCAGCAGCCAAGCCCATCACAGGGGATTCGATTCACCCCTCCACTTT CASSQAHHRGFDSPLHF
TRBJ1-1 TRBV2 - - TGTGCCAGCAGTGCGGACACGAACACTGAAGCTTTCTTT CASSADTNTEAFF
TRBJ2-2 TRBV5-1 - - TGCGCCAGCAGCTTGGCCGAGACTCTGGGGGAGCTGTTTTTT CASSLAETLGELFF
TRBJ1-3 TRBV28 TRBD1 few TGTGCCAGCAGTTTCAGGACAGGGCACGATGGAAACACCATATATTTT CASSFRTGHDGNTIYF
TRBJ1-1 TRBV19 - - TGTGCCAGTAGTATCAAAGGTCTAGCCCTCATGAACACTGAAGCTTTCTTT CASSIKGLALMNTEAFF
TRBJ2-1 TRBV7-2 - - TGTGCCAGCAGCTTGCAGGGTAACAATGAGCAGTTCTTC CASSLQGNNEQFF
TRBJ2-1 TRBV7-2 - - TGTGCCAGCAGCCCACAAGGAGGGGTTAGAAGCAATGAGCAGTTCTTC CASSPQGGVRSNEQFF
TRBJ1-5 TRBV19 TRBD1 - TGTGCCAGTAGTCCATGGACAGGGGGAAGAGGCAATCAGCCCCAGCATTTT CASSPWTGGRGNQPQHF
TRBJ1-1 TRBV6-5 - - TGTGCCAGCAGCGCGACAGCGAACACTGAAGCTTTCTTT CASSATANTEAFF
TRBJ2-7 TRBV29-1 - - TGCAGCGTTGCCCCAGGGCCTTACGAGCAGTACTTC CSVAPGPYEQYF
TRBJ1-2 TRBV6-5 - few TGTGCCAGCAGTTATGGGGGGTGGTCCTATGGCTACACCTTC CASSYGGWSYGYTF
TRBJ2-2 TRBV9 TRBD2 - TGTGCCAGCAGCCGATCGGCGGCGGGAGCGAACACCGGGGAGCTGTTTTTT CASSRSAAGANTGELFF
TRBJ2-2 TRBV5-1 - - TGCGCCAGCAGCTTCCGAAGCGCCGGGGAGCTGTTTTTT CASSFRSAGELFF
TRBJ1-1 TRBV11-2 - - TGTGCCAGCAGCTTAGCGCCGGGGGTAGGGATGAACACTGAAGCTTTCTTT CASSLAPGVGMNTEAFF
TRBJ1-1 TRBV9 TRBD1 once TGTGCCAGCAGCAAGTTGACAGGGGGCCTTACTGAAGCTTTCTTT CASSKLTGGLTEAFF